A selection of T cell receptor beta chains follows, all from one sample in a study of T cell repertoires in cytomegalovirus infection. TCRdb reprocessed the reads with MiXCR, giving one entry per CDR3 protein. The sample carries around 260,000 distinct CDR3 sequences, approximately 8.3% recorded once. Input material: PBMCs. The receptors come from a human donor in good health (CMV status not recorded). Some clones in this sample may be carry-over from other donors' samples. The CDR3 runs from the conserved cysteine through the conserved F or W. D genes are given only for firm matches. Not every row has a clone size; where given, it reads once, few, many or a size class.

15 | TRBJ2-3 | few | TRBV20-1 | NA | CSAPYRTGGSDTQYF | TGCAGTGCCCCGTATAGGACTGGCGGGTCAGATACGCAGTATTTT
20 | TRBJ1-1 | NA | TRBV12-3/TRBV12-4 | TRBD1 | CASSLATMIFPQGVSTEAFF | TGTGCCAGCAGTTTAGCCACGATGATTTTTCCCCAGGGGGTGAGCACTGAAGCTTTCTTT
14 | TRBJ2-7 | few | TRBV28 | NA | CASSPPGHVYEQYF | TGTGCCAGCAGCCCACCGGGACATGTCTACGAGCAGTACTTC
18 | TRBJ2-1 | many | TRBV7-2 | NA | CASSLGLGGTGSYNEQFF | TGTGCCAGCAGCTTAGGCTTGGGTGGGACGGGGTCCTACAATGAGCAGTTCTTC
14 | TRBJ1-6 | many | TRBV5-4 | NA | CASSYDSEHSPLHF | TGTGCCAGCAGCTATGACAGCGAACATTCACCCCTCCACTTT
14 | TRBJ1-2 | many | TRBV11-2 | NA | CASSSLGAGYGYTF | TGTGCCAGCAGCTCCCTGGGGGCCGGCTATGGCTACACCTTC
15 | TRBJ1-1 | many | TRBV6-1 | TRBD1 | CASSTGQGQNTEAFF | TGTGCCAGCAGCACCGGACAGGGACAGAACACTGAAGCTTTCTTT
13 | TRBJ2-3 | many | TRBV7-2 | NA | CASSPRRTDTQYF | TGTGCCAGCAGCCCTCGACGGACAGATACGCAGTATTTT
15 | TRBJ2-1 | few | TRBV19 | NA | CASSKTSQTVNEQFF | TGTGCCAGTAGTAAGACTAGTCAAACAGTCAATGAGCAGTTCTTC
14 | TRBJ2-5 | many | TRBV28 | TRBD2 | CASRSSGASETQYF | TGTGCCAGCAGGTCTAGCGGGGCATCAGAGACCCAGTACTTC
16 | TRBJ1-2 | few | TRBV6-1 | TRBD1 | CAIPLFGDRVNYGYTF | TGTGCCATACCTCTTTTTGGGGACAGGGTTAACTATGGCTACACCTTC
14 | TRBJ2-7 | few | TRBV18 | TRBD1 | CASSRAGTDYEQYF | TGTGCCAGCTCACGGGCCGGGACAGATTACGAGCAGTACTTC
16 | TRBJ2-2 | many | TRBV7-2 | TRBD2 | CASSLRLAGDTGELFF | TGTGCCAGCAGCCTTCGACTAGCGGGAGATACCGGGGAGCTGTTTTTT
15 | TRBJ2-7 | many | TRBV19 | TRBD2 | CASRAEAGVSYEQYF | TGTGCCAGTAGAGCAGAAGCGGGAGTGTCCTACGAGCAGTACTTC
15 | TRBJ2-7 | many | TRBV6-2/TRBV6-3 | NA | CASSYGTRYVSEQYF | TGTGCCAGCAGTTACGGGACCCGATATGTTAGCGAGCAGTACTTC
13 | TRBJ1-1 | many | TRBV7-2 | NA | CASSLAPGTEAFF | TGTGCCAGCAGCTTAGCCCCGGGGACTGAAGCTTTCTTT
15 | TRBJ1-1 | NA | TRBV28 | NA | CASSLQGLGNTEAFF | TGTGCCAGCAGTTTGCAGGGTCTGGGGAACACTGAAGCTTTCTTT